The present T cell receptor beta chain was sequenced within a study of blood T cell repertoires in COVID-19. Study at large: Material from acute and convalescent COVID-19 was sourced from the United States, Italy and Spain. Nucleic acid was either cDNA or gDNA, and it came from T cells, B-cell-depleted T cells, or PBMCs.

The V and J ends lost 5 bases and 4 bases, in that order; junction bases with no gene match: 5. The CDR3 loop spans 15 amino acids. Germline V gene data show CDR1 as SGHAT and CDR2 as FQDESV (reference sequence). As handled by the study authors: Estimated nucleated cell counts came from reference gene primer amplification. Method: immunoSEQ multiplex PCR; TCRdb's copy keeps in-frame clones and lacks some. The V and J calls and clone size were taken over from that table, and D and trimming were inferred from the DNA. The profile covers 95,000 to 130,000 clones, with roughly 83% appearing a single time and about 2.1% taken by the ten largest.

The sequence derives from a man in his thirties or forties with acute or convalescent COVID-19. The chain links TRBV11-1 to TRBJ2-1, with 10 bases that match TRBD2. Sequenced: peripheral blood. CDR3 sequence reads: CASSRTSGNYNEQFF. In DNA form, the CDR3 reads TGTGCCAGCAGCAGGACTAGCGGAAATTACAATGAGCAGTTCTTC.